Following are 28 T cell receptor beta chains from one sample sequenced in a study of technical replicates of blood from a few donors (dated by TCRdb to 2016 to 2017). Library generation was performed with the immunoSEQ multiplex PCR assay. Not all clones reach the TCRdb copy of this immuneACCESS table, which keeps in-frame sequences only. Checked studies attribute under half of the gap to unresolved V genes and leave the rest unexplained. The sample table contains 77,000 or so clones; only one count was recorded for roughly 92% of them. Approximately 0.4% of the sample belongs to the ten largest clones. The sample comprised T cells isolated from PBMCs. The origin of the receptors is a human donor in good health.

The rearrangement joins TRBV29-1 to TRBJ1-2, with TRBD1 matching 9 bases. Germline V gene sequence: CDR1 SQVTM, CDR2 ANQGSEA. CDR3 length equals 14 residues. The junction had 11 bases not matched to a gene; V was cut back by 4 bases and J by 8 bases. The CDR3 nucleotides read TGCAGCGTTGGGGGGGGACAGGGAGGTTACGGCTACACCTTC. Translation gives CSVGGGQGGYGYTF.

This clone was counted once. The chain links TRBV27 to TRBJ2-1; D remains ambiguous. This CDR3 contains 13 residues. Per the germline V gene, CDR1 is MNHEY and CDR2 is SMNVEV (reference sequence). The V end was cut by 3 bases, the J end by 7 bases, with 10 bases between. CDR3 in amino acids: CASSFIDWNEQFF. The CDR3 nucleotides are TGTGCCAGCAGTTTTATAGATTGGAATGAGCAGTTCTTC.

The genes are TRBV29-1 and TRBJ1-2; TRBD1 is a possible D gene (5 bases). Trimming removed 7 bases at V and 6 bases at J, with 21 bases between. Germline values: CDR1 SQVTM, CDR2 ANQGSEA. This CDR3 contains 14 residues. The CDR3 here is CSAKLSGGGDGYTF. In DNA, the CDR3 is TGCAGCGCCAAACTATCCGGGGGAGGAGATGGCTACACCTTC.

The V gene is TRBV6-6, the J gene TRBJ1-1; D may be TRBD1 (6 bases). Germline V gene lookup returns CDR1 MNHNY and CDR2 SVGAGI (reference sequence). This CDR3 comprises 12 residues. Trimming took off 7 bases at V and 8 bases at J, with 14 bases between the two ends. The CDR3 loop is CASKEGGAEAFF. CDR3 sequence (DNA): TGTGCCAGCAAAGAAGGGGGAGCGGAAGCTTTCTTT.

The chain is built from TRBV5-1 and TRBJ2-7, with D tentatively TRBD1 (6 bases). Trimming removed 3 bases at V and 3 bases at J, with 16 bases between. Per the germline V gene, CDR1 is SGHRS and CDR2 is YFSETQ. This CDR3 comprises 15 residues. The CDR3 here is CASSYYSGTFYEQYF. The CDR3 DNA is TGCGCCAGCAGCTACTACTCCGGGACATTCTACGAGCAGTACTTC. Together with reference TRBV5-1 and TRBJ2-7, the CDR3 gives the full variable domain: KAGVTQTPRYLIKTRGQQVTLSCSPISGHRSVSWYQQTPGQGLQFLFEYFSETQRNKGNFPGRFSGRQFSNSRSEMNVSTLELGDSALYLCASSYYSGTFYEQYFGPGTRLTVT.

V is TRBV11-2 and J is TRBJ1-1; the D is unclear. Trimming shortened V by 6 bases and J by 4 bases, and 12 bases separated the two germline ends. The CDR3 contains 13 residues. Germline V gene sequence: CDR1 SGHAT, CDR2 FQNNGV. DNA of the CDR3: TGTGCCAGCAGATATACCGGGGTCACTGAAGCTTTCTTT. Amino acids: CASRYTGVTEAFF.

This clone was counted between two and nine times. The chain links TRBV7-3 to TRBJ2-3; 7 bases align to TRBD2. The J segment lost 3 bases and the V segment lost 3 bases, leaving 6 bases of the junction unmatched. The CDR3 extends over 15 amino acids. Per the germline V gene, CDR1 is SGHTA and CDR2 is FQGTGA. CDR3 region: CASSLYGLETDTQYF. In DNA form, the CDR3 reads TGTGCCAGCAGCTTGTATGGACTAGAGACAGATACGCAGTATTTT.

The chain combines TRBV7-3 with TRBJ2-1, with 10 bases identical to TRBD2. The length of the CDR3 is 16 residues. Trimming cost V 2 bases and J 7 bases; bases outside gene matches: 8. Germline V gene lookup returns CDR1 SGHTA and CDR2 FQGTGA. CDR3 protein: CASSLEAGGPNNEQFF. The CDR3 bases are TGTGCCAGCAGCTTAGAAGCGGGAGGGCCTAATAATGAGCAGTTCTTC.

This clone has a single count. V gene TRBV10-3 combines with J gene TRBJ2-5; D gene unclear. Between the trimmed V and J ends, which lost 0 bases and 2 bases, there was a span of 7 bases. The length of the CDR3 is 14 residues. Germline lookup yields CDR1 ENHRY and CDR2 SYGVKD. Here the CDR3 reads CAISESGSQETQYF. The CDR3 DNA reads as TGTGCCATCAGTGAGTCTGGCTCGCAAGAGACCCAGTACTTC.

V is TRBV5-4 and J is TRBJ1-4; perhaps TRBD1 as D (6 bases). The germline V gene has CDR1 SGHNT and CDR2 YYREEE (reference sequence). V was trimmed by 4 bases and J by 8 bases, leaving 15 bases between them. This CDR3 is 14 amino acids long. CDR3 bases: TGTGCCAGCAGCCCACAGGGAGCGGGGGAAAAACTGTTTTTT. Its translation: CASSPQGAGEKLFF.

The rearrangement joins TRBV11-2 to TRBJ2-5; D is unresolved. This CDR3 region has 12 residues. V lost 2 bases, J lost 5 bases, and 6 bases lay in between. Germline V CDR1 and CDR2: SGHAT, FQNNGV. The CDR3 DNA reads as TGTGCCAGCAGCTTAACGCGGGAGACCCAGTACTTC. The encoded protein is CASSLTRETQYF.

The chain links TRBV5-1 to TRBJ1-2; tentatively, D is TRBD1 (5 bases). Germline V gene lookup returns CDR1 SGHRS and CDR2 YFSETQ. Trimming took 1 base from V and 0 from J, leaving 10 bases between them. CDR3 length equals 15 residues. The CDR3 DNA is TGCGCCAGCAGCTTGAGAACAGGAGCTAACTATGGCTACACCTTC. It translates to CASSLRTGANYGYTF.

The V gene is TRBV9, the J gene TRBJ2-2; TRBD2 matches 7 bases. Germline V gives CDR1 SGDLS, CDR2 YYNGEE. The junction had 9 bases not matched to a gene; V was cut back by 0 bases and J by 4 bases. The CDR3 is 17 amino acids. CDR3 sequence reads: CASSVEGAGVPTGELFF. In DNA form, the CDR3 reads TGTGCCAGCAGCGTAGAAGGGGCGGGAGTCCCCACCGGGGAGCTGTTTTTT.

Only one count was recorded for this clone. This CDR3 is CASGRSSIYEQYF. The CDR3 nucleotides read TGTGCCAGTGGCAGGTCCTCTATTTACGAGCAGTACTTC. V is TRBV11-3 and J is TRBJ2-7, with D hard to call. With 9 bases removed from V and 4 bases from J, the gap between germline ends came to 16 bases. The germline gives CDR1 SGHNT, CDR2 YENEEA. CDR3 size: 13 residues.

The chain combines TRBV27 with TRBJ1-2, with TRBD1 as a possible D gene (5 bases). With 6 bases removed from V and 6 bases from J, the gap between germline ends came to 11 bases. The CDR3 runs 12 residues. The germline CDR1 and CDR2 sequences are MNHEY and SMNVEV (reference sequence). The CDR3 bases are TGTGCCAGCAGCCCAGGGTCCCATGGCTACACCTTC. Encoded protein: CASSPGSHGYTF.

Here the CDR3 DNA reads TGTGCCAGCAGCGAGGGACAGTACTACGAGCAGTACTTC. As protein: CASSEGQYYEQYF. The rearrangement uses TRBV7-3 and TRBJ2-7; 7 nucleotides line up with TRBD1. In germline, CDR1 is SGHTA, CDR2 FQGTGA. The trim removed 5 bases at V and 3 bases at J, leaving 4 bases unmatched. The CDR3 is 13 amino acids.

The genes are TRBV21-1 and TRBJ1-2. TRBV21-1 is reported as a pseudogene. This CDR3 has 12 amino acids. This CDR3 reads CASSLTLGGYTF. Written as DNA, the CDR3 is TGTGCCAGCAGCCTGACGCTAGGAGGCTACACCTTC.

V is TRBV4-2 and J is TRBJ2-5; 8 nucleotides align to TRBD2. J was trimmed by 3 bases and V by 5 bases; bases with no gene match: 20. The CDR3 is 19 amino acids. Germline V CDR1 and CDR2: LGHNA, YNFKEQ. CDR3 sequence: CASSLRAGAGVGFEETQYF. DNA of the CDR3: TGTGCCAGCAGCTTAAGGGCAGGAGCGGGAGTGGGGTTTGAAGAGACCCAGTACTTC.

This clone appeared once. The chain combines TRBV6-1 with TRBJ2-7; 8 positions match TRBD2. The germline V gene encodes CDR1 MNHNS and CDR2 SASEGT. V lost 4 bases, J lost 2 bases, and 4 bases stayed unmatched. There are 14 residues in the CDR3. The CDR3 DNA follows: TGTGCCAGCAGTGTTACGGGAGGGCCCTACGAGCAGTACTTC. Its protein product is CASSVTGGPYEQYF.

This chain joins TRBV27 and TRBJ2-7; 9 bases line up with TRBD2. Trimming cost V 5 bases and J 12 bases; bases outside gene matches: 17. This CDR3 is 15 amino acids long. The germline V gene has CDR1 MNHEY and CDR2 SMNVEV (reference sequence). CDR3 loop: CASSPSPGLAHSRYF. CDR3 nucleotide sequence: TGTGCCAGCAGTCCTTCTCCGGGACTAGCCCACAGCCGGTACTTC.

CDR3 amino acids: CASSFGAEIYEQYF. The DNA of the CDR3 is TGCGCCAGCAGCTTTGGGGCGGAAATCTACGAGCAGTACTTC. The chain carries TRBV5-1 and TRBJ2-7; weak D call: TRBD1 (5 bases). Deletions cut 2 bases from V and 3 bases from J, with 12 bases between. Germline assignment: CDR1 SGHRS and CDR2 YFSETQ. This CDR3 is built from 14 residues.

The gene calls are TRBV6-5 and TRBJ2-7; tentative D call: TRBD2 (5 bases). The CDR3 is made up of 15 amino acids. Trimming removed 2 bases from V and 2 bases from J, with 13 bases in between. CDR1 MNHEY and CDR2 SVGAGI come from the germline V gene. CDR3 bases: TGTGCCAGCAGTTACGGGGAGCCCGGACCCTACGAGCAGTACTTC. Translated: CASSYGEPGPYEQYF.

The V call is TRBV19, the J call TRBJ2-2; D possibly corresponds to TRBD1 (6 bases). This CDR3 is 14 amino acids long. Trimming took off 10 bases at V and 5 bases at J, with 17 bases between the two ends. The germline CDR1 and CDR2 sequences are LNHDA and SQIVND (reference sequence). The CDR3 region is CATQRQGKTGELFF. In DNA form, the CDR3 reads TGTGCCACTCAACGGCAGGGGAAGACCGGGGAGCTGTTTTTT.

The rearrangement links TRBV19 to TRBJ1-5; D remains ambiguous. Germline CDR1 and CDR2: LNHDA and SQIVND (reference sequence). The length of the CDR3 is 14 residues. Trimming removed 3 bases from V and 1 base from J, with 7 bases in between. The CDR3 sequence is CASSMSLSNQPQHF. CDR3 bases: TGTGCCAGTAGTATGAGTCTGAGCAATCAGCCCCAGCATTTT.

This clone was seen only once. The chain links TRBV29-1 to TRBJ1-1; D ambiguous. There are 12 residues in the CDR3. From germline, CDR1 is SQVTM and CDR2 ANQGSEA. Trimming shortened V by 6 bases and J by 0 bases, and 8 bases separated the two germline ends. Here the CDR3 reads CSVAVMNTEAFF. CDR3 in DNA: TGCAGCGTCGCGGTTATGAACACTGAAGCTTTCTTT.

The chain carries TRBV6-6 and TRBJ2-7; TRBD1 matches at 11 bases. The CDR3 has 14 residues. CDR1 is MNHNY, CDR2 SVGAGI, per germline (reference sequence). J lost 6 bases, V lost 4 bases, and 5 bases had no gene match. CDR3: CASSWTGTGGEQYF. The CDR3 region has the DNA TGTGCCAGCAGTTGGACCGGGACAGGGGGCGAGCAGTACTTC.

The V and J genes are TRBV6-1 and TRBJ2-2; the D is unclear. Per germline, CDR1 MNHNS and CDR2 SASEGT. This CDR3 is built from 13 residues. V was clipped by 2 bases and J by 5 bases, with 6 bases between them. The CDR3 DNA reads as TGTGCCAGCAGTGAACGGCGGACCGGGGAGCTGTTTTTT. Protein sequence: CASSERRTGELFF.

This clone was recorded once. The chain uses TRBV30 and TRBJ2-3; 7 bases are shared with TRBD2. The ends lost 5 bases at V and 4 bases at J; junction bases unmatched: 15. The CDR3 consists of 16 residues. Germline V gene data show CDR1 as GTSNPN and CDR2 as SVGIG (reference sequence). CDR3 bases: TGTGCCTGGTATGGACTAGTCGAAGGCCTTCCAGATACGCAGTATTTT. Translation: CAWYGLVEGLPDTQYF.